This T cell receptor (beta chain) comes out of a study of control samples from healthy donors and cancer patients. The J segment lost 9 bases and the V segment lost 4 bases, leaving 16 bases of the junction unmatched. The CDR3 is 16 residues long. The germline V gene has CDR1 SGHRS and CDR2 YFSETQ. Clones were read by immunoSEQ multiplex PCR, and TCRdb kept only the in-frame ones, dropping some. This table has more than 85,000 clones, about 91% appearing once. Material: blood. The TCR originated in a woman younger than 30 in good health. The chain couples TRBV5-1 to TRBJ2-7; the match to TRBD1 covers 10 bases. The CDR3 DNA reads as TGCGCCAGCAGCCGTATTTCCTGGGACAGGGGTGGTGGGCAGTACTTC. It specifies CASSRISWDRGGGQYF. The variable domain in full, with the rest retrieved from reference TRBV5-1 and TRBJ2-7, is KAGVTQTPRYLIKTRGQQVTLSCSPISGHRSVSWYQQTPGQGLQFLFEYFSETQRNKGNFPGRFSGRQFSNSRSEMNVSTLELGDSALYLCASSRISWDRGGGQYFGPGTRLTVT.